This is a list of T cell receptor beta chains from one sample in a study of cytomegalovirus exposure and HLA in healthy donors. Clones were read by immunoSEQ multiplex PCR, and TCRdb kept only the in-frame ones, dropping some. Among 150,000 to 200,000 clones listed, 80% to 90% were seen once. Sequenced material: PBMCs. All receptors come from a young woman in good health and CMV-seronegative. The CDR3 runs from the conserved cysteine through the conserved F or W.

v_gene	j_gene	CDR3aa
TRBV19	TRBJ1-6	CASSMVVLGNSPLHF
TRBV27	TRBJ2-1	CASSSRDNERGEQFF
TRBV5-1	TRBJ2-7	CASSPRSGTNVYEQYF
TRBV14	TRBJ2-3	CASSQFTGRTSTDTQYF
TRBV5-5	TRBJ1-1	CASSLQTLTEAFF
TRBV29-1	TRBJ2-1	CSVVGLADYNEQFF
TRBV6-5	TRBJ1-1	CASSSPGSPMNTEAFF
TRBV28	TRBJ2-3	CASSFEQGVTTDTQYF
TRBV27	TRBJ2-2	CASSLIGLAGAGELFF
TRBV5-1	-	CASSSGHTLPYEQYF
TRBV6-5	TRBJ1-5	CASSSREAQPQHF
TRBV28	TRBJ2-2	CASTSGFTGELFF
TRBV5-1	TRBJ2-6	CASSLTRESGANVLTF
TRBV5-1	TRBJ1-6	CASSEGVSYNSPLHF
TRBV9	TRBJ2-1	CASSLVTGSYNEQFF
TRBV19	TRBJ1-5	CASRHYGNQPQHF
TRBV27	TRBJ2-3	CASSSPMVIGGTDTQYF
TRBV11-2	TRBJ2-7	CASSLVRGRSYEQYF
TRBV4-2	TRBJ1-4	CASSQAGTGETNEKLFF
TRBV4-2	TRBJ2-2	CASSQDVLPGQNPTGELFF
TRBV13	TRBJ1-4	CASSEWTGGGEKLFF
TRBV27	TRBJ1-2	CASSLSQGAIWYGYTF
TRBV9	TRBJ1-1	CASSAEWGLNTEAFF
TRBV19	TRBJ2-3	CASSQRDASTDTQYF
TRBV10-1	TRBJ2-1	CASSALTSGSLNEQFF
TRBV2	TRBJ1-2	CASTGQVDYGYTF
TRBV7-9	TRBJ1-5	CASSPSGRGNQPQHF
TRBV6-1	TRBJ1-4	CASRLTGSNEKLFF
TRBV11-2	TRBJ2-7	CASSRTGTGASEQYF
TRBV5-1	TRBJ2-5	CASTPGGGETQYF
TRBV5-6	TRBJ1-2	CASSRGQGALGYTF
TRBV15	TRBJ1-5	CATSRDPGGDQPQHF
TRBV7-8	TRBJ2-7	CASSPGRALPYEQYF
TRBV7-9	TRBJ1-1	CASSPTDRDEAFF
TRBV12-5	TRBJ1-1	CASAAQGGTEAFF
TRBV9	TRBJ2-7	CASSVSYSSYEQYF
TRBV11-2	TRBJ2-7	CASSPRVRFYEQYF
TRBV5-1	TRBJ2-7	CASSLVDAGPSYEQYF
TRBV7-2	TRBJ2-5	CASSRDRLIETQYF
TRBV5-1	TRBJ1-1	CASSLGTEGTEAFF
TRBV2	TRBJ2-1	CASSGLAGNEQFF
TRBV5-6	TRBJ2-2	CASSLRRDNFGNTGELFF
TRBV28	TRBJ2-7	CASSFGPGLASSYEQYF
TRBV11-2	TRBJ2-3	CASSIPGVDTQYF
TRBV30	TRBJ2-1	CAWSAASGYNEQFF
TRBV28	-	CASSLPPGRGVYEQYF
TRBV15	TRBJ1-2	CATSRDVGANYGYTF
TRBV2	TRBJ2-3	CASSDSFSTDTQYF
TRBV29-1	TRBJ1-1	CSVADRDYTEAFF
TRBV30	TRBJ2-7	CAWSVQVFYEQYF
TRBV6-1	TRBJ2-1	CASSEALLGLAGGYEQFF
TRBV18	TRBJ2-1	CASSRTGGNEQFF